These 7 T cell receptor beta chains were sequenced from one sample in a study of glioma-infiltrating T cells. Using RNA template, CDR3s of TCR alpha and beta were amplified with iRepertoire arm-PCR. From the multiplex PCR reads, TCRdb called clonotypes with MiXCR, one entry per CDR3 protein. This sample has roughly 350,000 distinct CDR3 sequences, with about two fifths found just once. Sequencing input: glioma tissue, nonneoplastic brain tissue, or PBMCs (not recorded which). Receptor source: a human donor with low-grade glioma or glioblastoma, undergoing nonglioma brain surgery, or in good health (not recorded which).

The chain joins TRBV4-2 to TRBJ2-1; no clear D gene. The germline gives CDR1 LGHNA, CDR2 YNFKEQ. This CDR3 spans 14 amino acids. With 0 bases removed from V and 12 bases from J, the gap between germline ends came to 15 bases. The CDR3 loop reads CASSQDRVCVSQFF. The DNA of the CDR3 is TGTGCCAGCAGCCAAGATCGGGTTTGCGTTTCGCAGTTCTTC.

This clonotype was observed a few times. The chain recombines TRBV5-1 with TRBJ1-1; perhaps TRBD1 as D (6 bases). Germline lookup yields CDR1 SGHRS and CDR2 YFSETQ. The CDR3 is 14 amino acids. V was cut by 0 bases and J by 6 bases, with 12 bases left in between. CDR3 sequence: CASSLGGRSAEAFF. The DNA of the CDR3 is TGCGCCAGCAGCTTGGGGGGGCGTAGCGCTGAAGCTTTCTTT. Based on the CDR3 plus reference TRBV5-1 and TRBJ1-1, the full variable domain is KAGVTQTPRYLIKTRGQQVTLSCSPISGHRSVSWYQQTPGQGLQFLFEYFSETQRNKGNFPGRFSGRQFSNSRSEMNVSTLELGDSALYLCASSLGGRSAEAFFGQGTRLTVV.

The rearrangement links TRBV6-1 to TRBJ2-1; TRBD1 is a possible D gene (6 bases). The CDR3 is 14 residues long. Deletions cut 10 bases from V and 4 bases from J, with 17 bases between. The germline V gene encodes CDR1 MNHNS and CDR2 SASEGT. The DNA for the CDR3 is TGTGCCACCTCCAACAGGGCGGTTTACAATGAGCAGTTCTTC. Its protein is CATSNRAVYNEQFF.

This clonotype has at least ten counts. The V gene is TRBV28, the J gene TRBJ1-1; unclear D gene. The V gene's germline CDR1 is MDHEN and CDR2 SYDVKM. CDR3 length: 12 residues. The ends were cut back, 2 bases at V and 4 bases at J, with 5 bases in the middle. CDR3 sequence (DNA): TGTGCCAGCAGTTTAATGAGCACTGAAGCTTTCTTT. Translation gives CASSLMSTEAFF.

A few counts support this clonotype. The genes are TRBV4-3 and TRBJ1-1; D is uncertain. This CDR3 spans 15 amino acids. Looked up from germline, CDR1 is LGHNA and CDR2 is YSLEER. Trimming shortened V by 0 bases and J by 1 base, and 9 bases separated the two germline ends. CDR3 residues: CASSQDVQSNTEAFF. CDR3 bases: TGCGCCAGCAGCCAAGATGTTCAATCGAACACTGAAGCTTTCTTT.

This clonotype was observed at least ten times. The chain employs TRBV6-2 or TRBV6-3 and TRBJ2-3, with a possible D match to TRBD2 (5 bases). In germline, CDR1 is MNHEY, CDR2 SVGEGT. This CDR3 is built from 15 residues. V was clipped by 0 bases and J by 4 bases, with 11 bases between them. CDR3 region: CASSYSFGIPDTQYF. The CDR3 region has the DNA TGTGCCAGCAGTTACTCCTTCGGGATCCCAGATACGCAGTATTTT.

The chain joins TRBV7-2 to TRBJ1-4; D is unresolved. The V end lost 5 bases, the J end lost 1 base, and 8 bases lay between the germline ends. This CDR3 has 14 amino acids. Germline CDR1 and CDR2: SGHTA and FQGNSA. CDR3 sequence: CASSIILTNEKLFF. CDR3 nucleotides: TGTGCCAGCAGCATAATACTAACTAATGAAAAACTGTTTTTT.